These 16 T cell receptor beta chains share one sample of origin, sequenced in a study of naive and memory T cell subsets. Two oligonucleotides, mixed equimolar, formed the beta constant-region primer covering TRBC1 and TRBC2. The ligated cDNA underwent four PCR rounds using SP2 and nested alpha and beta constant-region primers. Each CDR3 protein gets one entry after TCRdb re-called the UMI-ligation and nested PCR reads with MiXCR. The data show around 18,000 distinct CDR3 sequences, about 9% seen once. Sequenced sample: central memory CD8+ T cells from blood. The receptors were sampled from a human donor in good health.

This clonotype was recorded many times. The chain is built from TRBV6-4 and TRBJ2-3, with 8 bases lining up with TRBD2. The germline V gene encodes CDR1 MRHNA and CDR2 SNTAGT. The CDR3 covers 14 residues. V shed 3 bases and J 1 base; nucleotides not matched to a gene: 0. The CDR3, as DNA: TGTGCCAGCAGTGAAGCGGGAGGCACAGATACGCAGTATTTT. This translates into CASSEAGGTDTQYF.

Many counts were recorded for this clonotype. This chain connects TRBV5-1 to TRBJ1-5; TRBD1 is a possible D gene (6 bases). Looked up from germline, CDR1 is SGHRS and CDR2 is YFSETQ. The V end lost 4 bases, the J end lost 0 bases, and 11 bases lay between the germline ends. The CDR3 extends over 15 amino acids. CDR3 sequence (DNA): TGCGCCAGCAGCCCAGGACAGTATAGCAATCAGCCCCAGCATTTT. This sequence encodes CASSPGQYSNQPQHF.

This clonotype was seen repeatedly, ten times or more. The rearrangement links TRBV6-4 to TRBJ2-3; D is possibly TRBD2 (5 bases). The CDR3 runs 13 residues. Looked up from germline, CDR1 is MRHNA and CDR2 is SNTAGT. V was cut by 4 bases and J by 3 bases, with 8 bases left in between. The CDR3 nucleotides are TGTGCCAGCAGTGCTGGCGGGACAGATACGCAGTATTTT. It codes for CASSAGGTDTQYF.

The rearrangement links TRBV6-4 to TRBJ2-1, with TRBD2 matching over 9 bases. There are 15 residues in the CDR3. CDR1 and CDR2 from the germline V gene are MRHNA and SNTAGT. Trimming at V came to 6 bases and at J to 2 bases, leaving 5 bases not matched to a gene. As DNA, the CDR3 is TGTGCCAGCAGCGAAGCGGGGGGTACCTACAATGAGCAGTTCTTC. This sequence encodes CASSEAGGTYNEQFF.

J is TRBJ2-5 and V is TRBV5-1; the D is unclear. Between the trimmed V and J ends, which lost 0 bases and 1 base, there was a span of 10 bases. The germline V gene encodes CDR1 SGHRS and CDR2 YFSETQ. CDR3 length equals 15 residues. CDR3 DNA sequence: TGCGCCAGCAGCTTGGCGCAGGACCCCCAAGAGACCCAGTACTTC. Amino acids: CASSLAQDPQETQYF.

The sample holds many counts of this clonotype. V usage is TRBV12-3 or TRBV12-4 and J usage is TRBJ2-1, with 9 bases that match TRBD1. The ends lost 3 bases at V and 14 bases at J; junction bases unmatched: 8. The CDR3 is made up of 13 amino acids. The CDR3 spells CASSFPRGDREFF. CDR3 bases: TGTGCCAGCAGTTTTCCCCGGGGGGACAGGGAGTTCTTC.

This clonotype was observed many times. This chain uses TRBV25-1 with TRBJ2-7, with 7 bases that match TRBD1. Germline V gene data show CDR1 as MGHDK and CDR2 as SYGVNS. The CDR3 loop spans 15 amino acids. V trimming: 5 bases; J trimming: 5 bases; junction bases outside the gene matches: 12. This chain's CDR3 is CASSKGTAEVDEQYF. The DNA of the CDR3 is TGTGCCAGCAGTAAAGGGACAGCGGAGGTCGACGAGCAGTACTTC.

This clonotype was counted at least ten times. The chain joins TRBV7-2 to TRBJ2-1, with 13 bases matching TRBD2. With 4 bases clipped from V and 4 bases from J, the junction kept 4 bases outside the gene matches. The CDR3 extends over 16 amino acids. In germline, CDR1 is SGHTA, CDR2 FQGNSA. The CDR3 DNA sequence: TGTGCCAGCAGCTGGACACTAGCGGGGGGGTACAATGAGCAGTTCTTC. Its protein is CASSWTLAGGYNEQFF.

The J gene is TRBJ2-3, the V gene TRBV6-4; TRBD1 matches at 8 bases. Losses at the gene ends were 5 bases for V and 4 bases for J; bases not matched to a gene: 5. CDR1 and CDR2 from the germline V gene are MRHNA and SNTAGT. The CDR3 has 14 amino acids. CDR3 amino acids: CASSSDREPDTQYF. The CDR3 region has the DNA TGTGCCAGCAGTTCGGACAGGGAACCAGATACGCAGTATTTT.

There are many counts of this clonotype. V is TRBV20-1 and J is TRBJ1-3; unclear D gene. Trimming took off 6 bases at V and 4 bases at J, with 22 bases between the two ends. This CDR3 has 16 residues. Germline-derived CDR1 and CDR2 are DFQATT and SNEGSKA (reference sequence). CDR3 region: CSALNLDDSQGNTIYF. For the CDR3, the DNA is TGCAGTGCCTTAAATCTAGACGACTCTCAGGGAAACACCATATATTTT.

This clonotype appeared many times. This chain connects TRBV27 to TRBJ1-2, with D possibly being TRBD1 (5 bases). Germline lookup yields CDR1 MNHEY and CDR2 SMNVEV (reference sequence). Trimming took off 2 bases at V and 5 bases at J, with 15 bases between the two ends. The CDR3 sequence is 15 residues long. Here the CDR3 reads CASSLGRGAWYGYTF. The CDR3 region has the DNA TGTGCCAGCAGTTTAGGTCGAGGGGCGTGGTATGGCTACACCTTC.

This clonotype was seen at least ten times. V usage is TRBV7-6 and J usage is TRBJ2-3, with 11 bases identical to TRBD2. The CDR3 runs 15 residues. Trimming at V came to 5 bases and at J to 14 bases, leaving 15 bases not matched to a gene. Germline V CDR1 and CDR2: SGHVS, FNYEAQ. DNA for the CDR3: TGTGCCAGCAGCCCAACGCCTAGCGGGGGGTCCGTATGGTATTTT. It encodes CASSPTPSGGSVWYF. The complete variable domain, with remaining parts taken from reference TRBV7-6 and TRBJ2-3, reads GAGVSQSPRYKVTKRGQDVALRCDPISGHVSLYWYRQALGQGPEFLTYFNYEAQQDKSGLPNDRFSAERPEGSISTLTIQRTEQRDSAMYRCASSPTPSGGSVWYFGPGTRLTVL.

This clonotype was picked up many times. The chain recombines TRBV4-1 with TRBJ2-3; D gene unclear. Trimming stripped 2 bases from V and 6 bases from J, with 15 bases between. The CDR3 runs to 15 residues. Germline V gene data show CDR1 as MGHRA and CDR2 as YSYEKL. The CDR3 DNA sequence: TGCGCCAGCAGCCAATCCGGAGTTTTGGCGGATACGCAGTATTTT. Translation gives CASSQSGVLADTQYF.

This clonotype was observed many times. The chain links TRBV27 to TRBJ1-2; 9 nucleotides align to TRBD1. The germline gives CDR1 MNHEY, CDR2 SMNVEV (reference sequence). The CDR3 is 15 amino acids. Losses at the gene ends were 7 bases for V and 6 bases for J; bases not matched to a gene: 12. This CDR3 is CASNRQGVIVDGYTF. CDR3 DNA: TGTGCCAGCAACCGACAGGGGGTAATCGTAGATGGCTACACCTTC.

This clonotype was detected many times. This chain joins TRBV28 and TRBJ2-6, with D possibly matching TRBD1 (5 bases). V lost 7 bases and J 1 base, leaving 14 bases between the germline ends. The CDR3 covers 16 residues. The germline V gene has CDR1 MDHEN and CDR2 SYDVKM. The CDR3 DNA follows: TGTGCCAGCACGGTGGGGCCTAGTTCTGGGGCCAACGTCCTGACTTTC. This translates into CASTVGPSSGANVLTF.

This clonotype was recorded at least ten times. The chain carries TRBV15 and TRBJ2-2; possibly TRBD1 or TRBD2 for D (5 bases each). Trimming removed 9 bases at V and 8 bases at J, with 19 bases between. Germline assignment: CDR1 LNHNV and CDR2 YYDKDF (reference sequence). This CDR3 has 14 residues. CDR3 coding DNA: TGTGCCACGTCGCGAGGGACCGAGATGGGGGAGCTGTTTTTT. Its translation: CATSRGTEMGELFF.